This TCR beta chain was captured by sequencing in a study of T cell changes during pregnancy in multiple sclerosis. TCRdb keeps only in-frame clones here, not all; method: immunoSEQ multiplex PCR. This sample has 40,000 to 55,000 clones; 85% to 95% occur once, and the top ten carry around 0.27%. Per the germline V gene, CDR1 is MNHEY and CDR2 is SVGAGI. V was shortened by 5 bases and J by 0 bases, with 7 bases between the two germline ends. The CDR3 contains 13 residues. This chain uses TRBV6-5 with TRBJ1-1; D call uncertain. The TCR comes from a female donor with multiple sclerosis, enrolled in a pregnancy study. The sample consisted of CD4+ T cells from peripheral blood mononuclear cells, taken in the second trimester of pregnancy. The CDR3 reads CASSTHMNTEAFF. The CDR3 coding sequence is TGTGCCAGCAGTACCCACATGAACACTGAAGCTTTCTTT.